The rows below give T cell receptor beta chains drawn from one sample of a study of cytomegalovirus exposure and HLA in healthy donors. Assay used: immunoSEQ multiplex PCR; TCRdb lists only in-frame clones, some missing. The sample includes 30,000 to 35,000 clones. Sequencing input: PBMCs. The receptors stem from a woman in her 40s in good health and CMV-seropositive. Both conserved end residues are part of each CDR3. The D gene is left open where the match is weak. The listing skips clone size in some rows; elsewhere it reads once, few, many or a size class.

j_call: TRBJ1-1
v_call: TRBV7-3
clone_size: -
d_call: -
cdr3_nt: TGTGCCAGCATGTACTCCGGCGGCACTGAAGCTTTCTTT
cdr3_aa: CASMYSGGTEAFF

j_call: TRBJ2-3
v_call: TRBV5-4
clone_size: -
d_call: -
cdr3_nt: TGTGCCAGCAGCTTGCCTCAGGTGACAGATACGCAGTATTTT
cdr3_aa: CASSLPQVTDTQYF

j_call: TRBJ1-4
v_call: TRBV4-2
clone_size: -
d_call: -
cdr3_nt: TGTGCCAGCAGCCAAGGAGATGAAAAACTGTTTTTT
cdr3_aa: CASSQGDEKLFF

j_call: TRBJ2-4
v_call: TRBV5-4
clone_size: -
d_call: -
cdr3_nt: TGTGCCAGCAGCGCTAGACAGGAAAACATTCAGTACTTC
cdr3_aa: CASSARQENIQYF

j_call: TRBJ2-5
v_call: TRBV25-1
clone_size: -
d_call: TRBD2
cdr3_nt: TGTGCCAGCAGTGCACATAGCGGGAGTGTGGAGACCCAGTACTTC
cdr3_aa: CASSAHSGSVETQYF

j_call: TRBJ2-7
v_call: TRBV7-9
clone_size: -
d_call: -
cdr3_nt: TGTGCCAGCAGCTTAGCTGTGGGGTCGGGGTACGAGCAGTACTTC
cdr3_aa: CASSLAVGSGYEQYF

j_call: TRBJ1-1
v_call: TRBV4-1
clone_size: -
d_call: TRBD1
cdr3_nt: TGCGCCAGCAGCCAAGATCGGGACAGAAGGACTGAAGCTTTCTTT
cdr3_aa: CASSQDRDRRTEAFF

j_call: TRBJ2-3
v_call: TRBV30
clone_size: -
d_call: TRBD2
cdr3_nt: TGTGCCTGGAGTGGGGAGGGAGATACGCAGTATTTT
cdr3_aa: CAWSGEGDTQYF

j_call: TRBJ2-5
v_call: TRBV5-1
clone_size: -
d_call: TRBD2
cdr3_nt: TGCGCCAGCAGCGGGGGACTAGGAGATGAGACCCAGTACTTC
cdr3_aa: CASSGGLGDETQYF

j_call: TRBJ2-7
v_call: TRBV5-3
clone_size: -
d_call: TRBD2
cdr3_nt: TGTGCCAGAAGCAAAGCGGGAGTTTCCTACGAGCAGTACTTC
cdr3_aa: CARSKAGVSYEQYF

j_call: TRBJ2-7
v_call: TRBV13
clone_size: -
d_call: TRBD2
cdr3_nt: TGTGCCAGCAGCCCCGCGTGGCCTAGCGGTGACTACGAGCAGTACTTC
cdr3_aa: CASSPAWPSGDYEQYF

j_call: TRBJ1-1
v_call: TRBV27
clone_size: -
d_call: -
cdr3_nt: TGTGCCAGCAGTTCCCCTCTTGGAGGGTTTGTTGCGGGCACTGAAGCTTTCTTT
cdr3_aa: CASSSPLGGFVAGTEAFF

j_call: TRBJ2-7
v_call: TRBV7-9
clone_size: -
d_call: -
cdr3_nt: TGTGCCAGCAGCTTATCGAGCGGGTACGAGCAGTACTTC
cdr3_aa: CASSLSSGYEQYF

j_call: TRBJ1-3
v_call: TRBV7-9
clone_size: -
d_call: TRBD1
cdr3_nt: TGTGCCACCACAGCAGGGGGTTTTGGAAACACCATATATTTT
cdr3_aa: CATTAGGFGNTIYF

j_call: TRBJ1-1
v_call: TRBV15
clone_size: -
d_call: -
cdr3_nt: TGTGCCACCAGCAGAGCCCGGGAGCCCGAAGCTTTCTTT
cdr3_aa: CATSRAREPEAFF

j_call: TRBJ2-2
v_call: TRBV5-6
clone_size: -
d_call: -
cdr3_nt: TGTGCCAGCAGCTTGGGAGACAGCCTGTACACCGGGGAGCTGTTTTTT
cdr3_aa: CASSLGDSLYTGELFF

j_call: TRBJ2-3
v_call: TRBV7-2
clone_size: -
d_call: TRBD2
cdr3_nt: TGTGCCAGCAGCTTAGGGCTAGCGGGAGATACGCAGTATTTT
cdr3_aa: CASSLGLAGDTQYF

j_call: TRBJ1-5
v_call: TRBV19
clone_size: -
d_call: -
cdr3_nt: TGTGCCAGTAGTAGGGCAGTCAATCAGCCCCAGCATTTT
cdr3_aa: CASSRAVNQPQHF

j_call: TRBJ2-7
v_call: TRBV13
clone_size: -
d_call: TRBD2
cdr3_nt: TGTGCCAGCAGCTTGACTAGCGGGAGTCGATACGAGCAGTACTTC
cdr3_aa: CASSLTSGSRYEQYF

j_call: TRBJ2-7
v_call: TRBV5-1
clone_size: -
d_call: -
cdr3_nt: TGCGCCAGCAGCTTGGTTCCTAGCCGGAGCGAGCAGTACTTC
cdr3_aa: CASSLVPSRSEQYF

j_call: TRBJ1-1
v_call: TRBV6-5
clone_size: -
d_call: -
cdr3_nt: TGTGCCAGCAGTTACATCATGAACACTGAAGCTTTCTTT
cdr3_aa: CASSYIMNTEAFF

j_call: TRBJ1-2
v_call: TRBV6-5
clone_size: -
d_call: -
cdr3_nt: TGTGCCAGCAGTTACTCCACACGTGATAACTATGGCTACACCTTC
cdr3_aa: CASSYSTRDNYGYTF

j_call: TRBJ2-5
v_call: TRBV7-8
clone_size: -
d_call: -
cdr3_nt: TGTGCCAGCAGCTTAGGGCCAGAGGACCAAGAGACCCAGTACTTC
cdr3_aa: CASSLGPEDQETQYF

j_call: TRBJ2-7
v_call: TRBV29-1
clone_size: -
d_call: -
cdr3_nt: TGCAGCGTTAGAAACGTTAGCGCCTACGAGCAGTACTTC
cdr3_aa: CSVRNVSAYEQYF

j_call: TRBJ1-2
v_call: TRBV19
clone_size: medium-sized
d_call: -
cdr3_nt: TGTGCCAGTAGAACAGGCATCTATGGCTACACCTTC
cdr3_aa: CASRTGIYGYTF

j_call: TRBJ1-5
v_call: TRBV10-3
clone_size: -
d_call: -
cdr3_nt: TGTGCCATCAGTGGGGGAGATCAGCCCCAGCATTTT
cdr3_aa: CAISGGDQPQHF

j_call: TRBJ2-7
v_call: TRBV6-5
clone_size: -
d_call: -
cdr3_nt: TGTGCCAGCAGTCCGGGCTCCTACGAGCAGTACTTC
cdr3_aa: CASSPGSYEQYF

j_call: TRBJ2-7
v_call: TRBV28
clone_size: -
d_call: TRBD1
cdr3_nt: TGTGCCAGCAATCCTGATGAGACAGGGCGGGACGAGCAGTACTTC
cdr3_aa: CASNPDETGRDEQYF

j_call: TRBJ2-7
v_call: TRBV11-2
clone_size: -
d_call: TRBD1
cdr3_nt: TGTGCCAGCAGCCCCGGGACAGGGGAGGGCTACGAGCAGTACTTC
cdr3_aa: CASSPGTGEGYEQYF